The 13 T cell receptor beta chains reported below all come from one sample, sequenced in a study of T cell repertoires in aging, cancer and after chemotherapy. Rearranged V-D-J TRB sequences were amplified with a mixed TRB-A/B primer pool. TCRdb independently ran MiXCR on the multiplex PCR reads; one entry per CDR3 protein. Among around 13,000 distinct CDR3 sequences listed, less than 40% were seen once. The template was genomic DNA from peripheral blood, not RNA. The sample taken for sequencing was blood. The receptors were gathered from a human donor in good health. The donor label of this sample is uncertain.

By share, this clonotype ranks as medium-sized (0.01 to 0.1%). V gene TRBV29-1 combines with J gene TRBJ2-7, with 7 bases matching TRBD1. This CDR3 region has 12 residues. Trimming at V came to 4 bases and at J to 7 bases, leaving 7 bases not matched to a gene. CDR1 SQVTM and CDR2 ANQGSEA come from the germline V gene. The CDR3 here is CSVVPGGREQYF. CDR3 nucleotides: TGCAGCGTTGTGCCAGGGGGTCGGGAGCAGTACTTC.

In its sample, this clonotype was seen a few times. The chain recombines TRBV27 with TRBJ1-3, with unresolved D. The V gene lost 8 bases and the J gene lost 4 bases, with 6 bases spanning the gap. CDR3 length: 11 amino acids. CDR1 and CDR2 from the germline V gene are MNHEY and SMNVEV (reference sequence). The CDR3 sequence is CASGEGNTIYF. The DNA of the CDR3 is TGTGCCAGCGGGGAGGGAAACACCATATATTTT.

This clonotype was counted a single time. A read error is possible here, since a much larger clone lies one base away. The V and J genes are TRBV5-4 and TRBJ2-5, with 8 bases lining up with TRBD1. The germline CDR1 and CDR2 sequences are SGHNT and YYREEE (reference sequence). CDR3 length equals 15 residues. This CDR3 is CVSSAGTGGRKTQYF. The CDR3 region has the DNA TGTGTCAGCAGCGCGGGGACAGGTGGAAGGAAGACCCAGTACTTC.

V and J are TRBV7-9 and TRBJ2-2; 15 nucleotides line up with TRBD2. With 7 bases clipped from V and 7 bases from J, the junction kept 13 bases outside the gene matches. Per germline, CDR1 SEHNR and CDR2 FQNEAQ (reference sequence). The CDR3 has 18 residues. The CDR3 bases are TGTGCCAGCACCACCTCCCGGACTAGCGGGAGGGCCAACGGGGAGCTGTTTTTT. Its protein product is CASTTSRTSGRANGELFF.

The J gene is TRBJ1-5, the V gene TRBV30; 7 bases match TRBD1. The CDR3 length is 13 residues. Germline V gives CDR1 GTSNPN, CDR2 SVGIG (reference sequence). V lost 3 bases to trimming and J lost 4 bases; unmatched junction nucleotides: 3. The chain's CDR3 is CAWSTTGNQPQHF. Written as DNA, the CDR3 is TGTGCCTGGAGCACGACAGGGAATCAGCCCCAGCATTTT.

This clonotype is large by share. This chain joins TRBV24-1 and TRBJ2-2, with 7 bases aligning to TRBD2. This CDR3 spans 14 amino acids. Per germline, CDR1 KGHDR and CDR2 SFDVKD. V was clipped by 0 bases and J by 6 bases; unmatched bases: 0. The CDR3 reads CATSDLGLAGELFF. The CDR3 DNA is TGTGCCACCAGTGATTTGGGACTAGCCGGGGAGCTGTTTTTT.

This clonotype turned up a few times. This rearrangement joins TRBV27 to TRBJ2-6; 15 bases agree with TRBD2. From germline, CDR1 is MNHEY and CDR2 SMNVEV (reference sequence). Trimming removed 4 bases from V and 6 bases from J; junction bases left unmatched: 7. CDR3 length: 18 residues. DNA of the CDR3: TGTGCCAGCAGTTGGGGGACTAGCGGGAGGACCCCGGCCAACGTCCTGACTTTC. This gives the protein CASSWGTSGRTPANVLTF.

This clonotype was detected only a few times. An end of the junction differs from the germline gene, which may be a read error. This chain links TRBV18 with TRBJ2-3, with 13 bases lining up with TRBD2. This CDR3 comprises 12 residues. CDR1 is KGHSH and CDR2 is LQKENI in the germline V gene. The CDR3 DNA reads TGTGCCAGCTCACCCCGACTAGCGGGGGGAGATTTT. It is translated as CASSPRLAGGDF.

There are a few counts of this clonotype. The chain combines TRBV29-1 with TRBJ1-3, with 12 positions matching TRBD1. CDR1 is SQVTM and CDR2 is ANQGSEA in the germline V gene. This CDR3 has 19 residues. After removal of 4 bases from V and 4 bases from J, the junction contained 17 bases not matched to a gene. The CDR3 DNA is TGCAGCGTTGGCCGAGGGGTCGGGACAGGGGGCGCGAGGGGAAACACCATATATTTT. Its translation is CSVGRGVGTGGARGNTIYF. The entire variable domain, with the rest obtained from reference TRBV29-1 and TRBJ1-3, is as follows: SAVISQKPSRDICQRGTSLTIQCQVDSQVTMMFWYRQQPGQSLTLIATANQGSEATYESGFVIDKFPISRPNLTFSTLTVSNMSPEDSSIYLCSVGRGVGTGGARGNTIYFGEGSWLTVV.

By share, this clonotype ranks as medium-sized. V and J are TRBV29-1 and TRBJ2-3; D may match TRBD1 or TRBD2 (7 bases each). Trimming shortened V by 6 bases and J by 6 bases, and 16 bases separated the two germline ends. The CDR3 covers 13 residues. Germline V gene sequence: CDR1 SQVTM, CDR2 ANQGSEA. CDR3 sequence reads: CSVRQGGVDTQYF. The CDR3 region has the DNA TGCAGCGTCCGACAGGGAGGGGTGGATACGCAGTATTTT.

This clonotype was detected a few times. V is TRBV7-9 and J is TRBJ2-7; maybe TRBD1 (5 bases). The ends were cut back, 5 bases at V and 2 bases at J, with 10 bases in the middle. This CDR3 has 13 residues. Germline V gene sequence: CDR1 SEHNR, CDR2 FQNEAQ (reference sequence). CDR3 residues: CASSTDNTYEQYF. The CDR3 DNA reads TGTGCCAGCAGCACGGACAATACCTACGAGCAGTACTTC.

This clonotype is medium-sized. This chain links TRBV11-3 with TRBJ1-4; no firm D call. V dropped 1 base and J dropped 4 bases, with 16 bases sitting between them. CDR1 is SGHNT and CDR2 is YENEEA in the germline V gene. The CDR3 runs to 17 residues. The CDR3 region has the DNA TGTGCCAGCAGCTTAGGGATAGTTGGACCTTTTAATGAAAAACTGTTTTTT. It yields the protein CASSLGIVGPFNEKLFF.

The V call is TRBV15, the J call TRBJ2-7, with 12 nucleotides matching TRBD2. V lost 2 bases, J lost 0 bases, and 5 bases stayed unmatched. Germline values: CDR1 LNHNV, CDR2 YYDKDF (reference sequence). The CDR3 sequence is 17 residues long. The CDR3 region has the DNA TGTGCCACCAGCAGACCGCAGACTAGCGGGAGCTCCTACGAGCAGTACTTC. Encoded protein: CATSRPQTSGSSYEQYF.